These 9 T cell receptor beta chains share one sample of origin, sequenced in a study of blood T cells in healthy people across ages. A second PCR, run for roughly 7 to 11 cycles, used a sample-barcoded 5' primer plus a J-beta primer mix. TCRdb reprocessed the 5' RACE reads via MiXCR and lists one record per CDR3 protein. Seen here are 1.5 million to 2 million distinct CDR3 sequences, 39% observed once, and the top ten hold 20% to 25%. The sequencing sample was made of blood. The receptors derive from a human donor in good health.

The chain joins TRBV20-1 to TRBJ2-3; 7 nucleotides agree with TRBD2. CDR3 length equals 15 residues. Germline CDR1 DFQATT, CDR2 SNEGSKA (reference sequence). V was clipped by 0 bases and J by 4 bases; unmatched bases: 7. CDR3 coding DNA: TGCAGTGCTAGAGATGGGGCAGGGAGGGCAGATACGCAGTATTTT. It encodes CSARDGAGRADTQYF.

This clonotype was seen a handful of times. The chain is built from TRBV11-2 and TRBJ1-2; 7 positions agree with TRBD1. V lost 4 bases to trimming and J lost 6 bases; unmatched junction nucleotides: 11. There are 15 residues in the CDR3. CDR1 is SGHAT, CDR2 FQNNGV, per germline. The CDR3, as DNA: TGTGCCAGCAGCTACATCCGACAGGGAGTGGATGGCTACACCTTC. Its protein product is CASSYIRQGVDGYTF.

The chain employs TRBV6-5 and TRBJ1-1; TRBD1 matches at 8 bases. CDR3 length: 15 amino acids. CDR1 MNHEY and CDR2 SVGAGI come from the germline V gene. After removal of 4 bases from V and 0 bases from J, the junction contained 4 bases not matched to a gene. CDR3 in amino acids: CASSSYRGVNTEAFF. Here the CDR3 DNA reads TGTGCCAGCAGTTCCTACAGGGGGGTGAACACTGAAGCTTTCTTT.

About this clonotype itself: Possible read error: a much larger clone is one base away. The chain carries TRBV7-2 and TRBJ1-2; 9 bases are shared with TRBD1. Unmatched junction bases numbered 6, after V lost 5 bases and J lost 2 bases. CDR3 size: 15 residues. Germline V gene data show CDR1 as SGHTA and CDR2 as FQGNSA. In DNA, the CDR3 is TGTGCCAGCAGCCCACCCGGGACAGGGAACTATGGCTACACCTTC. Amino acids: CASSPPGTGNYGYTF.

This clonotype was observed a few times. This chain joins TRBV6-5 and TRBJ1-4; 7 nucleotides match TRBD1. V shed 8 bases, J shed 4 bases, and the junction held 7 bases outside the gene matches. This CDR3 is 14 amino acids long. Germline CDR1 MNHEY, CDR2 SVGAGI. CDR3 nucleotide sequence: TGTGCCAGCGGGGGGACAGTCGATAATGAAAAACTGTTTTTT. Its translation is CASGGTVDNEKLFF.

The rearrangement uses TRBV10-1 and TRBJ2-1; a weak D match, TRBD1 (6 bases). The V gene lost 9 bases and the J gene lost 9 bases, with 18 bases spanning the gap. The CDR3 spans 13 residues. Germline values: CDR1 WNHNN, CDR2 SYGVQD (reference sequence). CDR3 DNA sequence: TGCGCCAGGAGTCAACAGGGTTGGGGTGAGCAGTTCTTC. This sequence encodes CARSQQGWGEQFF.

This clonotype has ten or more counts. This chain uses TRBV4-3 with TRBJ1-5, with D possibly matching TRBD1 (5 bases). The CDR3 totals 16 residues. V was trimmed by 0 bases and J by 4 bases, leaving 13 bases between them. Germline values: CDR1 LGHNA, CDR2 YSLEER. The CDR3 protein is CASSQDADIPNQPQHF. The CDR3, as DNA: TGCGCCAGCAGCCAAGATGCGGACATCCCAAATCAGCCCCAGCATTTT.

The chain uses TRBV7-2 and TRBJ2-2, with 8 nucleotides matching TRBD1. V shed 3 bases, J shed 5 bases, and the junction held 5 bases outside the gene matches. Germline CDR1 reads SGHTA; CDR2 reads FQGNSA. The CDR3 spans 15 residues. Here the CDR3 reads CASSFRDRRTGELFF. The CDR3 coding sequence is TGTGCCAGCAGCTTCCGGGACAGGCGAACCGGGGAGCTGTTTTTT.

The chain combines TRBV24-1 with TRBJ2-2; D perhaps matches TRBD1 (6 bases). V dropped 1 base and J dropped 3 bases, with 11 bases sitting between them. Germline V gene data show CDR1 as KGHDR and CDR2 as SFDVKD. The CDR3 is 16 residues long. CDR3 in amino acids: CATSDLVRQDTGELFF. The CDR3 nucleotides are TGTGCCACCAGTGATTTAGTAAGACAGGACACCGGGGAGCTGTTTTTT.